Listed below are T cell receptor beta chains from one sample, sequenced in a study of blood T cell repertoires in COVID-19. Using immunoSEQ multiplex PCR, the repertoire was profiled, and TCRdb retains in-frame clones only, with some absent. This table has approximately 290,000 clones, approximately 90% appearing once. Sequencing was carried out using peripheral blood. These receptors were obtained from a man younger than 35 with active or convalescent COVID-19. The CDR3 runs from the conserved cysteine through the conserved F or W. Fields, in order: J gene, D gene, V gene, clone size, CDR3 DNA, CDR3 protein. A D gene is named only where the DNA matches it firmly. Clone size is stated in some rows and not others, as once, few, many or a class when expanded.

j_call: TRBJ1-2
d_call: NA
v_call: TRBV15
clone_size: NA
cdr3_nt: TGTGCCACCAGCAGAGATTGGCAGGGTAGGGCCTATGGCTACACCTTC
cdr3_aa: CATSRDWQGRAYGYTF

j_call: TRBJ2-1
d_call: NA
v_call: TRBV29-1
clone_size: NA
cdr3_nt: TGCAGCGTTGAAGGACAGGCCTACAATGAGCAGTTCTTC
cdr3_aa: CSVEGQAYNEQFF

j_call: TRBJ1-2
d_call: NA
v_call: TRBV19
clone_size: NA
cdr3_nt: TGTGCCAGTAGAAACAACAGGGATTCAGACTATGGCTACACCTTC
cdr3_aa: CASRNNRDSDYGYTF

j_call: TRBJ1-2
d_call: TRBD1
v_call: TRBV19
clone_size: NA
cdr3_nt: TGTGCCACCAGCGGGACAGGGGTCGGCGGAAACTATGGCTACACCTTC
cdr3_aa: CATSGTGVGGNYGYTF

j_call: TRBJ2-4
d_call: NA
v_call: TRBV28
clone_size: NA
cdr3_nt: TGTGCCAGCAGCTCCCGAGTCCGGAACATTCAGTACTTC
cdr3_aa: CASSSRVRNIQYF

j_call: TRBJ2-7
d_call: NA
v_call: TRBV29-1
clone_size: NA
cdr3_nt: TGCAGCGTTGAGGGAGGCGCCTTCTACGAGCAGTACTTC
cdr3_aa: CSVEGGAFYEQYF

j_call: TRBJ1-6
d_call: NA
v_call: TRBV19
clone_size: NA
cdr3_nt: TGTGCCAGTACCCTAACAGGCTTTAATTCACCCCTCCACTTT
cdr3_aa: CASTLTGFNSPLHF

j_call: TRBJ1-2
d_call: TRBD1
v_call: TRBV2
clone_size: NA
cdr3_nt: TGTGCCACCGGGAGCAGGGGGAGGTTGGGCTACACCTTC
cdr3_aa: CATGSRGRLGYTF

j_call: TRBJ2-7
d_call: TRBD1
v_call: TRBV28
clone_size: few
cdr3_nt: TGTGCCAGCAGACCTTGGACAGGGGGAACATACGAGCAGTACTTC
cdr3_aa: CASRPWTGGTYEQYF

j_call: TRBJ2-5
d_call: TRBD2
v_call: TRBV7-2
clone_size: NA
cdr3_nt: TGTGCCAGCAGCCTTCCTACTAGCGGGGCGTCCGGGTGGAGGAAGACCCAGTACTTC
cdr3_aa: CASSLPTSGASGWRKTQYF

j_call: TRBJ2-1
d_call: NA
v_call: TRBV9
clone_size: NA
cdr3_nt: TGTGCCAGCCCGACGGAGTGTCATGGAGTTGAGCAGTTCTTC
cdr3_aa: CASPTECHGVEQFF

j_call: TRBJ1-1
d_call: NA
v_call: TRBV7-9
clone_size: NA
cdr3_nt: TGTGCCAGCAGCTTAAGGGGTAAGATGAACACTGAAGCTTTCTTT
cdr3_aa: CASSLRGKMNTEAFF

j_call: TRBJ2-1
d_call: NA
v_call: TRBV6-2/TRBV6-3
clone_size: NA
cdr3_nt: TGTGCCAGCAGCCAATCGCGGCAGGAGCAGTTCTTC
cdr3_aa: CASSQSRQEQFF